The clone carrying this TCR beta chain was observed a single time. This sample was taken from a study of identifying expanded T cells in peripheral blood. This table comes from immunoSEQ multiplex PCR, and its TCRdb copy is limited to in-frame clones, with some not included. The sample holds 100,000 or so clones, about 89% seen once. Germline V gene sequence: CDR1 LNHDA, CDR2 SQIVND (reference sequence). V shed 3 bases and J shed 1 base, with 11 bases lying between them. This CDR3 spans 15 amino acids. The chain carries TRBV19 and TRBJ2-3; possible D gene TRBD2, 5 bases. This TCR was recovered from a person aged 18-70 years in good health. Material for sequencing was blood. In DNA, the CDR3 is TGTGCCAGTAGTATCTCTTTTAGCGGCACAGATACGCAGTATTTT. Protein sequence: CASSISFSGTDTQYF.